This TCR beta chain was captured in a study of early T cells in non-severe SARS-CoV-2 infection. Study context: RNA in bulk from unsorted whole blood was sequenced, and chains were unpaired.

CDR3 size: 12 residues. V lost 5 bases and J lost 6, with 9 bases in between. CDR1 KGHDR and CDR2 SFDVKD come from the germline V gene. This clonotype was observed many times. TCRdb reanalysed the 5' RACE reads using MiXCR and keeps one entry per CDR3 protein. In the table there are approximately 100,000 distinct CDR3 sequences, around 13% of which are singletons. The clonotype originates from an adult who was a healthcare worker with PCR-confirmed SARS-CoV-2 infection or an uninfected control (not recorded which). Sequenced input: whole blood. V gene TRBV24-1 combines with J gene TRBJ1-1; no clear D. The CDR3 here is CATSGGGAEAFF. The CDR3 nucleotides are TGTGCCACCAGTGGAGGAGGTGCTGAAGCTTTCTTT.